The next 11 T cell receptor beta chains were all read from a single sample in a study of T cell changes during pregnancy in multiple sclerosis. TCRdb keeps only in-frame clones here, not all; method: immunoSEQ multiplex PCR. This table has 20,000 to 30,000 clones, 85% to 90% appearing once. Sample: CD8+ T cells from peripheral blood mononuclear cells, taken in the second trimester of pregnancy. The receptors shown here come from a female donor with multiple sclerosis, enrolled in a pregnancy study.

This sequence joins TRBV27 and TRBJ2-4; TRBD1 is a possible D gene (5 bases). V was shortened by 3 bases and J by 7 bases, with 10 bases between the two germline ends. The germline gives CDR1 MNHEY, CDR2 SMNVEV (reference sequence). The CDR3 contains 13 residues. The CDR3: CASSFRDTNIQYF. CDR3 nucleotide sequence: TGTGCCAGCAGTTTCAGGGATACGAACATTCAGTACTTC.

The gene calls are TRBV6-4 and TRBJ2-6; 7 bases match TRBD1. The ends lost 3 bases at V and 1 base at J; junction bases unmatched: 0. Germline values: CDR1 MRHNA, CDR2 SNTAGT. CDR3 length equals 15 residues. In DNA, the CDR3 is TGTGCCAGCAGTGAGACAGGGTCTGGGGCCAACGTCCTGACTTTC. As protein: CASSETGSGANVLTF.

CDR3 DNA: TGTGCCAGCGGGACAGGGGGCGGGAGTGAAAAACTGTTTTTT. Its translation: CASGTGGGSEKLFF. V usage is TRBV28 and J usage is TRBJ1-4; TRBD1 aligns across 12 bases. The CDR3 runs to 14 residues. Germline CDR1 reads MDHEN; CDR2 reads SYDVKM. Trimming cost V 8 bases and J 7 bases; bases outside gene matches: 5.

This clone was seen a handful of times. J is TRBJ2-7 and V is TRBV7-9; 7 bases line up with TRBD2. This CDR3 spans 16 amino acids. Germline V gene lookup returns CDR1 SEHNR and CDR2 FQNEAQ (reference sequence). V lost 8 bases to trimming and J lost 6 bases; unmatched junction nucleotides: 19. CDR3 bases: TGTGCCAGCGGGAGAGGCCACAGTACTTGGACTAGCGAGCAGTACTTC. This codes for CASGRGHSTWTSEQYF.

The DNA for the CDR3 is TGCGCCAGCAGCCAAGATGGGGGTTTCGGGGGGGAATTTGCAGATACGCAGTATTTT. It specifies CASSQDGGFGGEFADTQYF. The genes are TRBV4-3 and TRBJ2-3; 8 bases fit TRBD2. Trimming cost V 0 bases and J 4 bases; bases outside gene matches: 15. This CDR3 has 19 amino acids. The germline V gene has CDR1 LGHNA and CDR2 YSLEER.

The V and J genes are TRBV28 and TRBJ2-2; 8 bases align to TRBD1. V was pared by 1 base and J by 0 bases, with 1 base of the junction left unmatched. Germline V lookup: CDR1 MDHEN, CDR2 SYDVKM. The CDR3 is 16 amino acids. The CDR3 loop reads CASSLSGGANTGELFF. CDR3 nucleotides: TGTGCCAGCAGTTTATCAGGGGGCGCGAACACCGGGGAGCTGTTTTTT.

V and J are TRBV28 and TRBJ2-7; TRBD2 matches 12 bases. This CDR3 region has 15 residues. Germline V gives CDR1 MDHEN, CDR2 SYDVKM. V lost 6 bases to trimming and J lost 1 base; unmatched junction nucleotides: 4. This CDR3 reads CASRKGLAGSYEQYF. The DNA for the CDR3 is TGTGCCAGCAGAAAAGGACTAGCGGGATCCTACGAGCAGTACTTC.

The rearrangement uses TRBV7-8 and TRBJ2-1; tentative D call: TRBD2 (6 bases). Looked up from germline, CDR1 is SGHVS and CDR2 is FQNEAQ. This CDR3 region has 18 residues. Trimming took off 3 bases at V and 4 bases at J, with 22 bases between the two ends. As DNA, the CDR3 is TGTGCCAGCAGCTTGGGGTCTGGCGGGATCGGCCTTTACAATGAGCAGTTCTTC. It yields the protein CASSLGSGGIGLYNEQFF.

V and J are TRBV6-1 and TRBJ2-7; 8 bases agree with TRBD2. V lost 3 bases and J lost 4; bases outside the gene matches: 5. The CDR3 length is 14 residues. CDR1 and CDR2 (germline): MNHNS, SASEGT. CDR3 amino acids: CASSDLGTSYEQYF. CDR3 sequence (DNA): TGTGCCAGCAGTGATCTTGGGACTAGTTACGAGCAGTACTTC.

CDR3 nucleotide sequence: TGTGCCAGCAGCCCAACAGGGTCGTTCACAGATACGCAGTATTTT. Protein: CASSPTGSFTDTQYF. The rearrangement joins TRBV9 to TRBJ2-3, with D perhaps matching TRBD1 (6 bases). The CDR3 sequence is 15 residues long. Per germline, CDR1 SGDLS and CDR2 YYNGEE. Trimming left V 4 bases short and J 2 bases short, with 14 bases between.

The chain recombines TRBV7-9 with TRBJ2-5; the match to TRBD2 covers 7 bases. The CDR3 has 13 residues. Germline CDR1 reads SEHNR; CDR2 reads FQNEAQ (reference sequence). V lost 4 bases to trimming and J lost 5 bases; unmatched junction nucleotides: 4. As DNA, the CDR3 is TGTGCCAGCAGCTGGCAGGGAGGGGAGACCCAGTACTTC. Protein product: CASSWQGGETQYF.